A selection of T cell receptor beta chains follows, all from one sample in a study of OX40 agonist ivuxolimab in advanced cancers. Repertoires were generated with immunoSEQ multiplex PCR, while TCRdb's copy carries only in-frame clones and drops some. The sample comprises approximately 100,000 clones, approximately 85% of which are singletons, and around 4% rests with the top ten. The source was CD4+ or CD8+ T cells sorted from blood, collected in a trial of the OX40 agonist ivuxolimab. The receptors were gathered from an adult with an advanced solid tumor such as melanoma, head and neck, liver or kidney cancer. Each CDR3 is given with its conserved first and last residue. A D gene is named only where the DNA matches it firmly. A row's size may be missing; if present it is once, few, many or a size class.

size: .; D: .; J: TRBJ1-1; V: TRBV18; DNA: TGTGCCAGCTCACCCCGGGACACACAAGAAAACTGGGGCACTGAAGCTTTCTTT; CDR3: CASSPRDTQENWGTEAFF
size: .; D: .; J: TRBJ2-1; V: TRBV19; DNA: TGTGCCAGTAGCCCAACCAGTTATGAGCAGTTCTTC; CDR3: CASSPTSYEQFF
size: few; D: .; J: TRBJ1-1; V: TRBV11-3; DNA: TGTGCCAGCAGCTCTCCTAGGGCCACTGAAGCTTTCTTT; CDR3: CASSSPRATEAFF
size: .; D: TRBD2; J: TRBJ2-5; V: TRBV7-9; DNA: TGTGCCAGCAGCTTAAGGCTAGCGGGGCTGTACCAAGAGACCCAGTACTTC; CDR3: CASSLRLAGLYQETQYF
size: .; D: .; J: TRBJ2-7; V: TRBV11-2; DNA: TGTGCCAGCAGCTTAGGGGACGTCAACGAGCAGTACTTC; CDR3: CASSLGDVNEQYF
size: few; D: .; J: TRBJ2-7; V: TRBV11-2; DNA: TGTGCCAGCAGCCCTTTCGCCGGTTACGAGCAGTACTTC; CDR3: CASSPFAGYEQYF
size: .; D: .; J: TRBJ1-4; V: TRBV5-8; DNA: TGTGCCAGCAGCTTGTGGACGGATAATGAAAAACTGTTTTTT; CDR3: CASSLWTDNEKLFF
size: .; D: .; J: TRBJ1-6; V: TRBV28; DNA: TGTGCCAGCAGTTCCGGACAGTCTTATAATTCACCCCTCCACTTT; CDR3: CASSSGQSYNSPLHF
size: .; D: .; J: TRBJ2-7; V: TRBV5-4; DNA: TGTGCCAGCAGACCGACCGGGGGCTCCTACGAGCAGTACTTC; CDR3: CASRPTGGSYEQYF
size: once; D: TRBD1; J: TRBJ2-1; V: TRBV11-3; DNA: TGTGCCAGCAGCCTTAAAATACAGGGGCTTGATAGGAATGAGCAGTTCTTC; CDR3: CASSLKIQGLDRNEQFF
size: .; D: .; J: TRBJ2-1; V: TRBV18; DNA: TGTGCCAGCTCACGGACGGGAGCTTCCTACAATGAGCAGTTCTTC; CDR3: CASSRTGASYNEQFF
size: .; D: .; J: TRBJ2-7; V: TRBV7-2; DNA: TGTGCCAGCAGCAGTCCCCGGAACGAGCAGTACTTC; CDR3: CASSSPRNEQYF
size: few; D: .; J: TRBJ2-7; V: TRBV11-2; DNA: TGTGCCAGCAGTCCCGGGACGGACTACGAGCAGTACTTC; CDR3: CASSPGTDYEQYF
size: .; D: .; J: TRBJ1-1; V: TRBV6-6; DNA: TGTGCCACTTCGGACCCTGGGGGGGAGGTGGCTGAAGCTTTCTTT; CDR3: CATSDPGGEVAEAFF
size: .; D: .; J: TRBJ2-5; V: TRBV5-8; DNA: TGTGCCAGCAGCTTGGAGTCGTGGGAGACCCAGTACTTC; CDR3: CASSLESWETQYF
size: .; D: TRBD1; J: TRBJ2-4; V: TRBV28; DNA: TGTGCCAGCAGCGCTCCCGGGACAGCGAAAAACATTCAGTACTTC; CDR3: CASSAPGTAKNIQYF
size: .; D: .; J: TRBJ1-5; V: TRBV6-6; DNA: TGTGCCAGCAGTTGGTCCCAATATGGACCGGAGCCCCAGCATTTT; CDR3: CASSWSQYGPEPQHF
size: .; D: .; J: TRBJ1-2; V: TRBV2; DNA: TGTGCCAGCACCCAATGGCCTAACCGGGGCTACACCTTC; CDR3: CASTQWPNRGYTF
size: .; D: .; J: TRBJ2-7; V: TRBV28; DNA: TGTGCCAGCAGTTCCCCAGGAGCGTTCGCCGAGCAGTACTTC; CDR3: CASSSPGAFAEQYF
size: .; D: TRBD2; J: TRBJ2-7; V: TRBV25-1; DNA: TGTGCCAGCAGTGCCCGGGGGGGGTCGGTTAACGAGCAGTACTTC; CDR3: CASSARGGSVNEQYF
size: once; D: .; J: TRBJ1-1; V: TRBV29-1; DNA: TGCAGCGCCCGTGAGGGCTCCCTCTTAGAAGCTTTCTTT; CDR3: CSAREGSLLEAFF
size: .; D: TRBD1; J: TRBJ2-5; V: TRBV7-2; DNA: TGTGCCAGCAGCTGGGACAGGGGTCGAGAGACCCAGTACTTC; CDR3: CASSWDRGRETQYF
size: .; D: TRBD1; J: TRBJ2-1; V: TRBV19; DNA: TGTGCCAGTAGTAGGACAGGTCTGGGCTACAATGAGCAGTTCTTC; CDR3: CASSRTGLGYNEQFF
size: .; D: TRBD1; J: TRBJ2-5; V: TRBV18; DNA: TGTGCCAGCTCACCCGCGCAGGACAGGGGAGAGACCCAGTACTTC; CDR3: CASSPAQDRGETQYF
size: .; D: .; J: TRBJ2-3; V: TRBV5-6; DNA: TGTGCCAGCAGCTCGGGACTAGATACGCAGTATTTT; CDR3: CASSSGLDTQYF
size: .; D: .; J: TRBJ2-1; V: TRBV28; DNA: TGTGCCAGCAGTCCCTTCAGGGAAGTCGATGAGCAGTTCTTC; CDR3: CASSPFREVDEQFF
size: .; D: TRBD2; J: TRBJ2-7; V: TRBV29-1; DNA: TGCAGCGTCATGGGTGCGGGGGAAACACCCTACGAGCAGTACTTC; CDR3: CSVMGAGETPYEQYF
size: .; D: .; J: TRBJ2-7; V: TRBV2; DNA: TGTGCCAGTGCGTCTTTTCGGGCTGGCTACGAGCAGTACTTC; CDR3: CASASFRAGYEQYF
size: .; D: .; J: TRBJ1-2; V: TRBV5-6; DNA: TGTGCCAGCAGCCTCTGGACAGCTGACTACACCTTC; CDR3: CASSLWTADYTF
size: .; D: TRBD2; J: TRBJ2-1; V: TRBV10-3; DNA: TGTGCCATCAGTGACGGTAGGAGCGGGGTCGTCAATGAGCAGTTCTTC; CDR3: CAISDGRSGVVNEQFF